The table lists the clone carrying this T cell receptor (beta chain) with a few counts. Its specificity is not known. This record belongs to a study of cytomegalovirus exposure and HLA in healthy donors. Study summary: Around 180 million T cells yielded 100 million or so unique TCR beta sequences in earlier analysis.

The PCR used 60 Vbeta and 13 Jbeta primers. Data came from immunoSEQ multiplex PCR; TCRdb stores just in-frame clones and leaves some out. The data show about 130,000 clones, with over 80% seen just once and roughly 1.2% held by the top ten. General study results and limits: A later analysis linked a missense DCLRE1C variant to TCR beta V- and J-gene trimming. Whilst most TCR sequences proved rare, a subset of public TCRs occurred across many donors.

Per the germline V gene, CDR1 is SGHAT and CDR2 is FQDESV (reference sequence). The CDR3 is made up of 16 amino acids. The ends lost 4 bases at V and 7 bases at J; junction bases unmatched: 6. This TCR was sampled from a boy between 10 and 17 years old in good health and CMV-seronegative. J is TRBJ2-1 and V is TRBV11-1; 14 bases match TRBD2. Sequencing was done on a sample of PBMCs. CDR3: CASSSPWTSGRNEQFF. The CDR3 DNA follows: TGTGCCAGCAGCTCCCCGTGGACTAGCGGGAGGAATGAGCAGTTCTTC.